Shown below are 9 T cell receptor beta chains from a single sample sequenced in a study of T cell responses to AZD1222 COVID-19 vaccine. Data came from immunoSEQ multiplex PCR; TCRdb stores just in-frame clones and leaves some out. The sample contains about 86,000 clones, under 95% of which appear only once. Sample: peripheral blood, taken on day 0 of AZD1222 vaccination. These receptors all stem from an adult in good health.

The V call is TRBV10-3, the J call TRBJ1-2, with 10 bases matching TRBD1. Per germline, CDR1 ENHRY and CDR2 SYGVKD. Trimming took 6 bases from V and 3 from J; bases not matched to a gene: 4. This CDR3 is built from 14 residues. CDR3 DNA sequence: TGTGCCATCAGCCCTGGGACAGGGGACTATGGCTACACCTTC. Amino acid sequence: CAISPGTGDYGYTF.

The chain recombines TRBV3-1 (or the pseudogene TRBV3-2) with TRBJ1-2, with TRBD1 matching 7 bases. V lost 2 bases and J lost 4; bases outside the gene matches: 4. There are 14 residues in the CDR3. Germline-derived CDR1 and CDR2 are LGHDT and YNNKEL (reference sequence). CDR3 coding DNA: TGTGCCAGCAGCCAACAACAGGGGACCTATGGCTACACCTTC. It encodes CASSQQQGTYGYTF.

The chain joins TRBV2 to TRBJ2-7, with D unresolved. Germline CDR1 reads SNHLY; CDR2 reads FYNNEI. This CDR3 comprises 12 residues. With 7 bases removed from V and 3 bases from J, the gap between germline ends came to 10 bases. This CDR3 reads CASTDSVYEQYF. The CDR3 nucleotides read TGTGCCAGCACGGATTCTGTCTACGAGCAGTACTTC.

This rearrangement joins TRBV5-6 to TRBJ1-1, with D hard to call. This CDR3 has 15 residues. Germline CDR1 SGHDT, CDR2 YYEEEE. The V end lost 0 bases, the J end lost 0 bases, and 9 bases lay between the germline ends. The CDR3 here is CASSLGFWLNTEAFF. The DNA for the CDR3 is TGTGCCAGCAGCTTGGGATTTTGGCTGAACACTGAAGCTTTCTTT.

This clone occurred once. This rearrangement joins TRBV5-6 to TRBJ2-7, with D perhaps TRBD1 (5 bases). This CDR3 contains 13 residues. Germline CDR1 and CDR2: SGHDT and YYEEEE. V was pared by 3 bases and J by 0 bases, with 7 bases between. CDR3 DNA sequence: TGTGCCAGCAGCTCTGACAGCTCCTACGAGCAGTACTTC. The encoded protein is CASSSDSSYEQYF.

V and J are TRBV18 and TRBJ2-1; tentative D call: TRBD2 (5 bases). In germline, CDR1 is KGHSH, CDR2 LQKENI. This CDR3 region has 15 residues. The V gene lost 2 bases and the J gene lost 0 bases, with 8 bases spanning the gap. CDR3 nucleotides: TGTGCCAGCTCACCATGGCGGGCCTCCTACAATGAGCAGTTCTTC. The encoded protein is CASSPWRASYNEQFF.

This sequence joins TRBV7-3 and TRBJ1-5; D is perhaps TRBD1 (6 bases). The ends were cut back, 5 bases at V and 6 bases at J, with 11 bases in the middle. The CDR3 is made up of 13 amino acids. Germline assignment: CDR1 SGHTA and CDR2 FQGTGA. For the CDR3, the DNA is TGTGCCAGCAGCGAAAGGGGGGGTCAGCCCCAGCATTTT. Translated, it gives CASSERGGQPQHF.

The CDR3: CASRKTGYNEQFF. CDR3 nucleotide sequence: TGTGCCAGCAGAAAAACAGGCTACAATGAGCAGTTCTTC. The gene calls are TRBV6-5 and TRBJ2-1, with D possibly being TRBD1 (5 bases). The germline V gene encodes CDR1 MNHEY and CDR2 SVGAGI. This CDR3 is 13 amino acids long. Trimming took off 6 bases at V and 3 bases at J, with 9 bases between the two ends.

This sequence joins TRBV5-1 and TRBJ1-2, with a weak D call TRBD1 (5 bases). The germline V and J ends were trimmed by 3 bases and 1 base, with 13 bases remaining between them. Germline V gene lookup returns CDR1 SGHRS and CDR2 YFSETQ. The CDR3 spans 15 residues. The CDR3 coding sequence is TGCGCCAGCAGCTGGACCGGGACCATTAACTATGGCTACACCTTC. Encoded protein: CASSWTGTINYGYTF. The full variable domain, with the rest looked up from reference TRBV5-1 and TRBJ1-2, is KAGVTQTPRYLIKTRGQQVTLSCSPISGHRSVSWYQQTPGQGLQFLFEYFSETQRNKGNFPGRFSGRQFSNSRSEMNVSTLELGDSALYLCASSWTGTINYGYTFGSGTRLTVV.